The present T cell receptor (beta chain) was sequenced within a study of blood T cell repertoires in COVID-19. Study context: Acute and convalescent COVID-19 samples came from the United States, Italy and Spain. PBMCs, B-cell-depleted T cells, or T cells were the source of the cDNA or gDNA that made up the material.

The CDR3 runs 14 residues. Germline assignment: CDR1 KGHSH and CDR2 LQKENI. The V end was cut by 2 bases, the J end by 7 bases, with 11 bases between. Original handling: Quantification of nucleated cells was approximated via reference gene primer amplification. TCRdb's copy holds only in-frame clones and misses some; the assay was immunoSEQ multiplex PCR. V, J and clone size were drawn from that table, and D and trimming were deduced from the DNA. In the table there are roughly 78,000 clones, more than 75% of which are singletons. The chain has TRBV18 and TRBJ1-4; D is ambiguous. The sequence derives from a woman aged 55-75 years with acute or convalescent COVID-19. The sample taken for sequencing was peripheral blood. The CDR3 DNA reads as TGTGCCAGCTCACCAAGGGAGGGTAGTGAAAAACTGTTTTTT. It yields the protein CASSPREGSEKLFF. The whole variable domain, filled in from reference TRBV18 and TRBJ1-4, reads NAGVMQNPRHLVRRRGQEARLRCSPMKGHSHVYWYRQLPEEGLKFMVYLQKENIIDESGMPKERFSAEFPKEGPSILRIQQVVRGDSAAYFCASSPREGSEKLFFGSGTQLSVL.